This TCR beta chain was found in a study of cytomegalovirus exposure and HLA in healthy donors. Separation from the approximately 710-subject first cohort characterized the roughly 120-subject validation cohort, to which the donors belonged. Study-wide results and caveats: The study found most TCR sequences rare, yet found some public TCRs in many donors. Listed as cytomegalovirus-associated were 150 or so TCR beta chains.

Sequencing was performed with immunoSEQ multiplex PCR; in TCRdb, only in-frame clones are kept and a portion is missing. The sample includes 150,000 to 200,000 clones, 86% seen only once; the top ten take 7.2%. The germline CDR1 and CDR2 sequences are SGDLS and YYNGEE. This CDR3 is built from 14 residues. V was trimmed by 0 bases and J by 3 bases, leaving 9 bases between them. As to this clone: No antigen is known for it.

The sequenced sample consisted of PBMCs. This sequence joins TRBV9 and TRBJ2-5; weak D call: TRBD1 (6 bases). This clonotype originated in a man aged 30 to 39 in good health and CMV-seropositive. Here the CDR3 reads CASSVGTAKETQYF. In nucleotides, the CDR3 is TGTGCCAGCAGCGTAGGGACAGCAAAAGAGACCCAGTACTTC.